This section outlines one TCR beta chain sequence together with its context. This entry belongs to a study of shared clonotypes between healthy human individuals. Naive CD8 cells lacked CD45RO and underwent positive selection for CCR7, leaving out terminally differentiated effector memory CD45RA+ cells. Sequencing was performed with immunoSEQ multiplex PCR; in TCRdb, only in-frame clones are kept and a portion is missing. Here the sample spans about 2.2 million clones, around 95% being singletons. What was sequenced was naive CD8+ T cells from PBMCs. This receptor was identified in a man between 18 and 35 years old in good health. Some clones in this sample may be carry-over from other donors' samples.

The CDR3 sequence: CASSLAGGGSYEQYF. CDR3 coding DNA: TGTGCCAGCAGCTTAGCGGGAGGAGGGTCCTACGAGCAGTACTTC. The rearrangement links TRBV7-8 to TRBJ2-7, with D perhaps TRBD2 (6 bases). The length of the CDR3 is 15 residues. The germline CDR1 and CDR2 sequences are SGHVS and FQNEAQ. V lost 0 bases, J lost 1 base, and 10 bases lay in between.